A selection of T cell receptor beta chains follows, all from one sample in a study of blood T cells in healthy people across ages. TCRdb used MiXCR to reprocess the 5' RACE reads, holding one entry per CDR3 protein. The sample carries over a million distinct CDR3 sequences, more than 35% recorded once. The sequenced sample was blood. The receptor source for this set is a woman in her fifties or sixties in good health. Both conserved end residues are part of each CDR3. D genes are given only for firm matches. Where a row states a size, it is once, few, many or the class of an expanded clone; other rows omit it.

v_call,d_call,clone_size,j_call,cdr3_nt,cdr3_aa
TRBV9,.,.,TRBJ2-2,TGTGCCAGCAGCCCCCGACTTAACACCGGGGAGCTGTTTTTT,CASSPRLNTGELFF
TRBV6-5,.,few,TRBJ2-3,TGTGCCAGCAGTTACTGGGCCATGGGTTCCACAGATACGCAGTATTTT,CASSYWAMGSTDTQYF
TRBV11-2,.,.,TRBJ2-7,TGTGCCAGCAGCTTAGGGATCAGGGATTCTAGCGAGCAGTACTTC,CASSLGIRDSSEQYF
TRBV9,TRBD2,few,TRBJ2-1,TGTGCCAGCAGCGTAGACGGGAGGGCCCACAATGAGCAGTTCTTC,CASSVDGRAHNEQFF
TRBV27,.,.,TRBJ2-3,TGTGCCAGCGCCTGGGGAAATACGCAGTATTTT,CASAWGNTQYF
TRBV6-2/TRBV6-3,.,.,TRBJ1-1,TGTGCCAGCAGGTTCAGGCAGGGGAAGAACACTGAAGCTTTCTTT,CASRFRQGKNTEAFF
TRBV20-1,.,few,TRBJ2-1,TGCAGTGCTCACACCGGGACCCCCTCGACCAATGAGCAGTTCTTC,CSAHTGTPSTNEQFF
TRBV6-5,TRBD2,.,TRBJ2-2,TGTGCCAGCAGAAGGACTAGCGGGAGGCGGACCGGGGAGCTGTTTTTT,CASRRTSGRRTGELFF
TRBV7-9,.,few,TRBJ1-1,TGTGCCAGCAGCTTAGCGACAGGTTTGAACACTGAAGCTTTCTTT,CASSLATGLNTEAFF
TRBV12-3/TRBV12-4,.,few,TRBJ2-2,TGTGCCAGCCAGGGGACCGGGACCGGGGAGCTGTTTTTT,CASQGTGTGELFF
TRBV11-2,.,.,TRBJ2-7,TGTGCCAGCAGCTTACCCGGGTGGGACGAGCAGTACTTC,CASSLPGWDEQYF
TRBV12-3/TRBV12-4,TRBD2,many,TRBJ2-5,TGTGCCAGTAGCGGGAGCGGGGAGACCCAGTACTTC,CASSGSGETQYF
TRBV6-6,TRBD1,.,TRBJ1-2,TGTGCCAGCAGGTCGGGACAGGGGGCGCGTGACTATGACTACACCTTC,CASRSGQGARDYDYTF
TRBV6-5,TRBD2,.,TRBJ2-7,TGTGCCAGCAGGCCAATAGCGGGGGCCTACGAGCAGTACTTC,CASRPIAGAYEQYF
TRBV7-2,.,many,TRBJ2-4,TGTGCCAGCAGCTTCTCGGACAAAAACATTCAGTACTTC,CASSFSDKNIQYF
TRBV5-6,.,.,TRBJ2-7,TGTGCCAGCAGCTTGCACAGCACCTACGAGCAGTACTTC,CASSLHSTYEQYF
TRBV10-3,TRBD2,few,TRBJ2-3,TGTGCCATCAGTGCGGGACTAGCGGGAACAGATACGCAGTATTTT,CAISAGLAGTDTQYF
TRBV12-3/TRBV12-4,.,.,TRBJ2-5,TGTGCCAGCAGTTTATCAAAATCGCAAGAGACCCAGTACTTC,CASSLSKSQETQYF
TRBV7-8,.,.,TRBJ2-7,TGTGCCAGCAGCTGGGCGGGGAGCTCCTACAATGAGCAGTACTTC,CASSWAGSSYNEQYF
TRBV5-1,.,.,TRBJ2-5,TGCGCCAGCAGCTTGGGAGGCCTCCCCTACCAAGAGACCCAGTACTTC,CASSLGGLPYQETQYF
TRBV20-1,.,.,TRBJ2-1,TGCAGTGCTAGGCACCGGACAAGGAATGAGCAGTTCTTC,CSARHRTRNEQFF
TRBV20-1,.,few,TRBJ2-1,TGCAGTGCTAGAGATTGGTCCGGGTTACCCTCCTACAATGAGCAGTTCTTC,CSARDWSGLPSYNEQFF
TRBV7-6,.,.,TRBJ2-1,TGTGCCAGCAGCTTAGCGAGTGGTCCGACCTACAATGAGCAGTTCTTC,CASSLASGPTYNEQFF
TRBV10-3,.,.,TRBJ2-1,TGTGCCATTCGCCTTGCGGCTAGCAACAATGAGCAGTTCTTC,CAIRLAASNNEQFF
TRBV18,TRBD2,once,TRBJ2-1,TGTGCCAGCTCACCATACGGGACTAGCGAGAACAATGAGCAGTTCTTC,CASSPYGTSENNEQFF
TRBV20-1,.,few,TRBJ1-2,TGCAGTGCCCTCACGGAGGCCTCCTACTATGGCTACACCTTC,CSALTEASYYGYTF
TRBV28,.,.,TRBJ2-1,TGTGCCAGCAGTTTATCAGGTACCCACAACAATGAGCAGTTCTTC,CASSLSGTHNNEQFF
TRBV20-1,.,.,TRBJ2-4,TGCAGTGCCCTTGAAAACATTCAGTACTTC,CSALENIQYF
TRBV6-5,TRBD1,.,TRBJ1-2,TGTGCCAGCAGTTACGAGACAGGGGGCTTCTATGGCTACACCTTC,CASSYETGGFYGYTF